Sequencing of this T cell receptor beta chain was carried out in a study of blood T cell repertoires in COVID-19. Study-wide context: Material from acute and convalescent COVID-19 was sourced from the United States, Italy and Spain. Nucleic acid was either cDNA or gDNA, and it came from T cells, B-cell-depleted T cells, or PBMCs.

V shed 8 bases and J 7 bases; nucleotides not matched to a gene: 19. Germline V lookup: CDR1 MDHEN, CDR2 SYDVKM. The CDR3 covers 17 residues. Clones were sequenced by immunoSEQ multiplex PCR, and TCRdb holds only the in-frame ones, with some missing. The table shows roughly 87,000 clones, with around 88% occurring only once. The clonotype comes from a man aged 50-59 years with active COVID-19. The rearrangement links TRBV28 to TRBJ1-5; TRBD1 matches 8 bases. The sample was peripheral blood. Here the CDR3 DNA reads TGTGCCAGCGACAATAAACCCCGTCAGGGGGCGCACCAGCCCCAGCATTTT. Translated: CASDNKPRQGAHQPQHF.